The rows below give T cell receptor beta chains drawn from one sample of a study of T-cell reconstitution after alpha-beta-depleted transplantation in children. TCRdb passed the PCR reads through MiXCR, listing each CDR3 protein once. The sample shows 700,000 to 850,000 distinct CDR3 sequences, roughly 15% of them seen only once. The sample was PBMCs, mostly from graft donor cells, taken 360 days after TCRalphabeta/CD19-depleted stem cell transplant. Receptors originate from a male patient between 5 and 17 years old who had a stem cell transplant for acute lymphoblastic leukemia, so the T cells may come from the graft donor. Each CDR3 is given with its conserved first and last residue. Fields, in order: J gene, clone size, D gene, V gene, CDR3 DNA, CDR3 protein. D genes are given only for firm matches. The size of a clone is reported for some rows only, either as once, few or many, or as a class for expanded clones.

J: TRBJ2-7
size: NA
D: NA
V: TRBV6-5
DNA: TGTGCCAGCAGTTACTCCATATCTCGGGACTCCCGCTCCTACGAGCAGTACTTC
CDR3: CASSYSISRDSRSYEQYF

J: TRBJ2-7
size: NA
D: TRBD1
V: TRBV10-3
DNA: TGTGCCGGGGACAGTAGCTCCTACGAGCAGTACTTC
CDR3: CAGDSSSYEQYF

J: TRBJ2-1
size: many
D: NA
V: TRBV12-3/TRBV12-4
DNA: TGTGCCAGCAGTGACCAGGGACTGATCCACAATGAGCAGTTCTTC
CDR3: CASSDQGLIHNEQFF

J: TRBJ1-5
size: once
D: NA
V: TRBV15
DNA: TGTGCCACCAGCAGAAATTTCGGTAGTAATCAGCCCCAGCATTTT
CDR3: CATSRNFGSNQPQHF

J: TRBJ1-1
size: few
D: NA
V: TRBV5-1
DNA: TGCGCCAGCAGCTTTTGGGCAGGGTCTGAAGCTTTCTTT
CDR3: CASSFWAGSEAFF

J: TRBJ2-1
size: few
D: TRBD2
V: TRBV4-1
DNA: TGCGCCAGCGTGAGACTAGCCGGTGGGTCCAATGAGCAGTTCTTC
CDR3: CASVRLAGGSNEQFF

J: TRBJ2-2
size: many
D: TRBD2
V: TRBV7-9
DNA: TGTGCCAGCAGCCCGTTGATCAGCGGGAGTGACACCGGGGAGCTGTTTTTT
CDR3: CASSPLISGSDTGELFF

J: TRBJ1-1
size: NA
D: NA
V: TRBV9
DNA: TGTGCCAGCAGCCCTATTTCGCAGGGGATCACTGAAGCTTTCTTT
CDR3: CASSPISQGITEAFF

J: TRBJ2-3
size: few
D: NA
V: TRBV11-2
DNA: TGTGCCAGCAGCTTACAACCAGATACGCAGTATTTT
CDR3: CASSLQPDTQYF

J: TRBJ2-1
size: NA
D: TRBD1
V: TRBV7-3
DNA: TGTGCCAGCAGCCACGGACAGGGGGAAGATAATGAGCAGTTCTTC
CDR3: CASSHGQGEDNEQFF

J: TRBJ2-3
size: few
D: TRBD2
V: TRBV20-1
DNA: TGCAGTGCTAGAGATGGCCCGGGACTATTGACTGATACGCAGTATTTT
CDR3: CSARDGPGLLTDTQYF

J: TRBJ2-3
size: many
D: TRBD2
V: TRBV20-1
DNA: TGCAGTGCTACCGCTAGCGGATACACAGATACGCAGTATTTT
CDR3: CSATASGYTDTQYF

J: TRBJ2-5
size: NA
D: NA
V: TRBV6-2/TRBV6-3
DNA: TGTGCCACGGCCCTAGGGCTTCTTCAAGAGACCCAGTACTTC
CDR3: CATALGLLQETQYF

J: TRBJ2-5
size: few
D: NA
V: TRBV7-2
DNA: TGTGCCAGCAGCTTGGGCGCGAGAGGGGAGACCCAGTACTTC
CDR3: CASSLGARGETQYF

J: TRBJ2-3
size: few
D: TRBD2
V: TRBV7-9
DNA: TGTGCCAGCAGCCCCCCTAGCGGAGCCACAGATACGCAGTATTTT
CDR3: CASSPPSGATDTQYF

J: TRBJ2-3
size: few
D: TRBD2
V: TRBV5-1
DNA: TGCGCCAGCAGCCTCCCCTCGACTAGCGGTAGCACAGATACGCAGTATTTT
CDR3: CASSLPSTSGSTDTQYF

J: TRBJ1-1
size: NA
D: NA
V: TRBV3-1
DNA: TGTGCCAGCAGCCAAGACGCTTGGGGGGGCGCTTGGACTGCGCAGACTGAAGCTTTCTTT
CDR3: CASSQDAWGGAWTAQTEAFF

J: TRBJ2-5
size: few
D: NA
V: TRBV6-2/TRBV6-3
DNA: TGTGCCAGCAGTTGGCAGGGTTATGAGACCCAGTACTTC
CDR3: CASSWQGYETQYF

J: TRBJ2-1
size: few
D: NA
V: TRBV14
DNA: TGTGCCAGCAGCCATTTCGCTAGCGCCGACAATGAGCAGTTCTTC
CDR3: CASSHFASADNEQFF

J: TRBJ2-2
size: NA
D: NA
V: TRBV7-3
DNA: TGTGCCAGCAGCTTAATAGTGACCGCAACGGGTGGGGAGCTGTTTTTT
CDR3: CASSLIVTATGGELFF

J: TRBJ2-2
size: NA
D: NA
V: TRBV5-1
DNA: TGCGCCAGCAGCTTGGGAGCCCCACTGGTCGGCGGGGAGCTGTTTTTT
CDR3: CASSLGAPLVGGELFF

J: TRBJ1-4
size: NA
D: NA
V: TRBV29-1
DNA: TGCAGCGTCCTCCCTAATGATGAAAAACTGTTTTTT
CDR3: CSVLPNDEKLFF

J: TRBJ2-5
size: NA
D: TRBD1
V: TRBV10-3
DNA: TGTGCCATCGGACAGGGCGGCCAAGAGACCCAGTACTTC
CDR3: CAIGQGGQETQYF

J: TRBJ2-1
size: few
D: NA
V: TRBV7-9
DNA: TGTGCCAGCAACCCTCTAGCGGAGCAGTTCTTC
CDR3: CASNPLAEQFF

J: TRBJ2-5
size: NA
D: NA
V: TRBV5-1
DNA: TGCGCCAGCAGCTTGGAAGGGGGGACGGGAGAGACCCAGTACTTC
CDR3: CASSLEGGTGETQYF

J: TRBJ1-5
size: once
D: NA
V: TRBV18
DNA: TGTGCCAGCTCACAACTTGGGACGGCTAATAGCAATCAGCCCCAGCATTTT
CDR3: CASSQLGTANSNQPQHF

J: TRBJ2-1
size: NA
D: TRBD2
V: TRBV5-1
DNA: TGCGCCAGCAGCTTACTAGCGGGAGGGCCTGGTTTGTATGAGCAGTTCTTC
CDR3: CASSLLAGGPGLYEQFF